This TCR beta chain came from a study of OX40 agonist ivuxolimab in advanced cancers. At the level of the study: Every 2 weeks, patients received ivuxolimab intravenously, dosed at 0.01 to 10 mg/kg.

Libraries were prepared by immunoSEQ multiplex PCR; TCRdb keeps only in-frame clonotypes and omits some of them. The sample has about 18,000 clones; roughly 78% are singletons. Sample share makes this clone medium-sized. After removal of 1 base from V and 3 bases from J, the junction contained 5 bases not matched to a gene. Germline CDR1 reads WSHSY; CDR2 reads SAAADI. This CDR3 region has 16 residues. The TCR was taken from an adult with an advanced solid tumor such as melanoma, head and neck, liver or kidney cancer. Sequencing used CD4+ or CD8+ T cells sorted from blood, obtained in a trial of the OX40 agonist ivuxolimab. The genes are TRBV10-2 and TRBJ1-5; 8 bases map to TRBD1. Here the CDR3 reads CASSELAGGLNQPQHF. In nucleotides, the CDR3 is TGCGCCAGCAGTGAGTTGGCAGGGGGCCTCAATCAGCCCCAGCATTTT.